One and the same sample provided the 24 T cell receptor beta chains below, sequenced in a study of cytomegalovirus exposure and HLA in healthy donors. Primers for the PCR totalled 60 Vbeta and 13 Jbeta. Libraries were prepared by immunoSEQ multiplex PCR; TCRdb keeps only in-frame clonotypes and omits some of them. Of fewer than 140,000 clones listed, about 76% are singletons. What was sequenced was PBMCs. Receptors were obtained from a woman between 45 and 60 years old in good health and CMV-seropositive.

This chain links TRBV7-2 with TRBJ2-3, with TRBD2 as a possible D gene (7 bases). Trimming pared 1 base from V and 14 bases from J, leaving 13 bases between. Germline CDR1 SGHTA, CDR2 FQGNSA. CDR3 length: 12 amino acids. CDR3 in DNA: TGTGCCAGCAGCTTAGATTTTGGGGGGGCGTATTTT. Protein: CASSLDFGGAYF.

The chain links TRBV29-1 to TRBJ2-5; D unclear. The ends were cut back, 5 bases at V and 4 bases at J, with 8 bases in the middle. The CDR3 covers 11 residues. Germline loops: CDR1 SQVTM, CDR2 ANQGSEA. The CDR3 coding sequence is TGCAGCGTTTTAGGCGGAGAGACCCAGTACTTC. Translated: CSVLGGETQYF.

This clone was recorded only once. The rearrangement links TRBV28 to TRBJ2-2; the D gene is possibly TRBD2 (6 bases). Germline CDR1 is MDHEN and CDR2 is SYDVKM. The CDR3 loop spans 15 amino acids. With 6 bases removed from V and 13 bases from J, the gap between germline ends came to 24 bases. CDR3 nucleotides: TGTGCCAGCAGACCCGGCGGGACCACGACAATGGGGCTGTTTTTT. Amino acid sequence: CASRPGGTTTMGLFF.

The chain employs TRBV27 and TRBJ1-2; D uncertain. The CDR3 length is 14 residues. V was trimmed by 5 bases and J by 5 bases, leaving 15 bases between them. CDR1 MNHEY and CDR2 SMNVEV come from the germline V gene (reference sequence). CDR3 sequence (DNA): TGTGCCAGCAGTCCCCCGCGAGGGAGGTATGGCTACACCTTC. Protein product: CASSPPRGRYGYTF.

The V call is TRBV9, the J call TRBJ1-1; D is perhaps TRBD1 (6 bases). CDR1 and CDR2 from the germline V gene are SGDLS and YYNGEE. This CDR3 spans 17 amino acids. Trimming cost V 5 bases and J 3 bases, with 23 bases left between them. CDR3 bases: TGTGCCAGCAGGAGGAAGCCAGGGGAATCGAGGGACACTGAAGCTTTCTTT. Amino acid sequence: CASRRKPGESRDTEAFF.

J is TRBJ1-2 and V is TRBV6-6; 11 nucleotides line up with TRBD1. CDR3 length equals 13 residues. J lost 12 bases, V lost 6 bases, and 9 bases had no gene match. Germline values: CDR1 MNHNY, CDR2 SVGAGI (reference sequence). The CDR3 spells CASRVRDRGWNTF. The CDR3 coding sequence is TGTGCCAGCAGGGTACGGGACAGGGGGTGGAACACCTTC.

The J gene is TRBJ2-5, the V gene TRBV5-1, with D unclear. In germline, CDR1 is SGHRS, CDR2 YFSETQ. There are 15 residues in the CDR3. Trimming took 0 bases from V and 4 from J, leaving 13 bases between them. The CDR3 bases are TGCGCCAGCAGCTTGGCCAGCCCGGGTGGAGAGACCCAGTACTTC. Amino acids: CASSLASPGGETQYF.

V is TRBV4-1 and J is TRBJ2-2; weak D call: TRBD1 (5 bases). V lost 4 bases and J lost 1, with 13 bases in between. The germline CDR1 and CDR2 sequences are MGHRA and YSYEKL. The CDR3 is 16 amino acids. CDR3 DNA sequence: TGCGCCAGCAGCCCCCAAGGGGCCAGGAACACCGGGGAGCTGTTTTTT. Translating it yields CASSPQGARNTGELFF.

The chain recombines TRBV4-3 with TRBJ2-5; TRBD2 aligns across 8 bases. J lost 5 bases, V lost 3 bases, and 5 bases had no gene match. CDR1 is LGHNA and CDR2 is YSLEER in the germline V gene. There are 14 residues in the CDR3. The CDR3 region has the DNA TGCGCCAGCAGCCAGGGGACTAGTCGGGAGACCCAGTACTTC. Protein sequence: CASSQGTSRETQYF.

This rearrangement joins TRBV7-9 to TRBJ2-1, with TRBD2 identical over 8 bases. Germline CDR1 and CDR2: SEHNR and FQNEAQ (reference sequence). The CDR3 has 15 amino acids. J gave up 4 bases and V 5 bases, and 7 bases lay outside the gene matches. The CDR3 DNA reads as TGTGCCAGCAGCCCAACTAGCGGTCCTTACAATGAGCAGTTCTTC. This sequence encodes CASSPTSGPYNEQFF.

The chain couples TRBV6-5 to TRBJ2-7; D call uncertain. The germline CDR1 and CDR2 sequences are MNHEY and SVGAGI. This CDR3 comprises 11 residues. V lost 6 bases and J lost 4, with 7 bases in between. CDR3 protein: CASSPSYEQYF. The CDR3 DNA is TGTGCCAGCAGCCCCAGTTACGAGCAGTACTTC.

This clone came up once. The rearrangement links TRBV7-2 to TRBJ1-2; D perhaps matches TRBD1 (6 bases). The CDR3 has 14 residues. Between the trimmed V and J ends, which lost 6 bases and 4 bases, there was a span of 15 bases. Germline V gene sequence: CDR1 SGHTA, CDR2 FQGNSA. The CDR3 nucleotides read TGTGCCAGCAGGCGCGCATGGGGGCCCTATGGCTACACCTTC. Residues: CASRRAWGPYGYTF.

The V gene is TRBV28, the J gene TRBJ2-3; 8 bases line up with TRBD2. V was pared by 6 bases and J by 4 bases, with 6 bases of the junction left unmatched. This CDR3 is 14 amino acids long. Germline V gene lookup returns CDR1 MDHEN and CDR2 SYDVKM. DNA for the CDR3: TGTGCCAGCAGGGTGTCGGGGGGGGCAGATACGCAGTATTTT. Translating gives CASRVSGGADTQYF.

CDR3 in DNA: TGTGCTATGACACCCAGTGGTGAGCAGTTCTTC. It translates to CAMTPSGEQFF. The V and J genes are TRBV4-2 and TRBJ2-1; no definite D call. This CDR3 is built from 11 residues. The V gene's germline CDR1 is LGHNA and CDR2 YNFKEQ.

The sample holds a few counts of this clone. Here the CDR3 reads CAWGKTGANQPQHF. In DNA, the CDR3 is TGTGCCTGGGGCAAGACAGGGGCAAATCAGCCCCAGCATTTT. The V gene is TRBV30, the J gene TRBJ1-5; 8 bases are a match to TRBD1. Germline V gene sequence: CDR1 GTSNPN, CDR2 SVGIG (reference sequence). The CDR3 contains 14 residues. J was trimmed by 4 bases and V by 5 bases; bases with no gene match: 7.

This chain links TRBV2 with TRBJ1-2, with D possibly matching TRBD1 (6 bases). The CDR3 is 15 amino acids. Germline V gene sequence: CDR1 SNHLY, CDR2 FYNNEI. V was cut by 4 bases and J by 11 bases, with 23 bases left in between. The CDR3 sequence: CASSATTGHLEGYTF. The DNA of the CDR3 is TGTGCCAGCAGTGCTACGACAGGTCACCTTGAGGGTTACACCTTC.

This clone was observed a single time. The junction and the germline gene differ at one end; a read error may be behind it. This chain uses TRBV7-9 with TRBJ1-3; D gene unclear. Looked up from germline, CDR1 is SEHNR and CDR2 is FQNEAQ (reference sequence). The CDR3 runs 12 residues. CDR3 loop: CSSSLSGNTIYF. Written as DNA, the CDR3 is TGTTCCAGCAGCTTATCAGGAAACACCATATATTTT.

This sequence joins TRBV5-6 and TRBJ2-5, with D tentatively TRBD2 (7 bases). Germline V CDR1 and CDR2: SGHDT, YYEEEE. The ends were cut back, 4 bases at V and 1 base at J, with 26 bases in the middle. The CDR3 contains 19 residues. The CDR3 DNA sequence: TGTGCCAGCAGCGGTGGGGGGGGCCGGAACATTCTAATCCAAGAGACCCAGTACTTC. It specifies CASSGGGGRNILIQETQYF. The whole variable domain, filled in from reference TRBV5-6 and TRBJ2-5, reads DAGVTQSPTHLIKTRGQQVTLRCSPKSGHDTVSWYQQALGQGPQFIFQYYEEEERQRGNFPDRFSGHQFPNYSSELNVNALLLGDSALYLCASSGGGGRNILIQETQYFGPGTRLLVL.

V gene TRBV9 combines with J gene TRBJ2-1, with D possibly being TRBD1 (5 bases). From germline, CDR1 is SGDLS and CDR2 YYNGEE. With 0 bases removed from V and 0 bases from J, the gap between germline ends came to 7 bases. The CDR3 has 15 amino acids. As DNA, the CDR3 is TGTGCCAGCAGCGTAGGACAGCTCTCCTACAATGAGCAGTTCTTC. Translated: CASSVGQLSYNEQFF.

V usage is TRBV5-1 and J usage is TRBJ2-5; 7 positions match TRBD1. This CDR3 is 13 amino acids long. The germline CDR1 and CDR2 sequences are SGHRS and YFSETQ. The V segment lost 4 bases and the J segment 3 bases; nucleotides outside the gene matches: 3. CDR3 sequence: CASSTGQKETQYF. CDR3 bases: TGCGCCAGCAGCACGGGACAGAAAGAGACCCAGTACTTC.

The rearrangement uses TRBV11-2 and TRBJ1-1; D is possibly TRBD1 (5 bases). Germline V gene sequence: CDR1 SGHAT, CDR2 FQNNGV. The CDR3 loop spans 13 amino acids. Deletions cut 5 bases from V and 3 bases from J, with 10 bases between. In DNA form, the CDR3 reads TGTGCCAGCAGCAAGACAGTGTACACTGAAGCTTTCTTT. This encodes CASSKTVYTEAFF. Complete variable domain (other parts from reference TRBV11-2 and TRBJ1-1): EAGVAQSPRYKIIEKRQSVAFWCNPISGHATLYWYQQILGQGPKLLIQFQNNGVVDDSQLPKDRFSAERLKGVDSTLKIQPAKLEDSAVYLCASSKTVYTEAFFGQGTRLTVV.

The rearrangement joins TRBV7-6 to TRBJ1-6; D unresolved. The CDR3 covers 16 residues. CDR1 and CDR2 from the germline V gene are SGHVS and FNYEAQ. The ends were cut back, 1 base at V and 0 bases at J, with 7 bases in the middle. CDR3 in DNA: TGTGCCAGCAGCTTAGATCATAGCTCCTATAATTCACCCCTCCACTTT. Amino acids: CASSLDHSSYNSPLHF.

This chain joins TRBV19 and TRBJ2-7, with D maybe TRBD1 (6 bases). Trimming shortened V by 3 bases and J by 0 bases, and 12 bases separated the two germline ends. The germline CDR1 and CDR2 sequences are LNHDA and SQIVND (reference sequence). The length of the CDR3 is 15 residues. The CDR3 here is CASSMRRGGSYEQYF. In nucleotides, the CDR3 is TGTGCCAGTAGTATGCGGAGAGGGGGCTCCTACGAGCAGTACTTC.

This sequence joins TRBV9 and TRBJ2-1, with 8 bases matching TRBD1. Trimming took 3 bases from V and 4 from J; bases not matched to a gene: 6. Per germline, CDR1 SGDLS and CDR2 YYNGEE. The CDR3 runs 15 residues. The CDR3 DNA follows: TGTGCCAGCAGCGCTCGACAGGGGAGATACAATGAGCAGTTCTTC. Residues: CASSARQGRYNEQFF.